This T cell receptor (beta chain) was profiled in a study of blood T cell repertoires in COVID-19. Sequencing used immunoSEQ multiplex PCR; TCRdb keeps in-frame clones, though not all of them. This sample has 110,000 or so clones, with 81% found just once. Germline CDR1 is SGHTA and CDR2 is FQGNSA. The CDR3 spans 15 residues. V lost 5 bases to trimming and J lost 2 bases; unmatched junction nucleotides: 3. This TCR derives from a man older than 75 with acute or convalescent COVID-19. The chain couples TRBV7-2 to TRBJ2-7, with 13 bases fitting TRBD2. The sample was peripheral blood. CDR3 in amino acids: CASSLGTSGTYEQYF. In DNA form, the CDR3 reads TGTGCCAGCAGCCTTGGGACTAGCGGGACCTACGAGCAGTACTTC. The whole variable domain, remainder taken from reference TRBV7-2 and TRBJ2-7, is GAGVSQSPSNKVTEKGKDVELRCDPISGHTALYWYRQSLGQGLEFLIYFQGNSAPDKSGLPSDRFSAERTGGSVSTLTIQRTQQEDSAVYLCASSLGTSGTYEQYFGPGTRLTVT.